The subject of this entry is one T cell receptor beta chain. The antigen remains undetermined. PCR used 60 Vbeta primers and 13 Jbeta primers. This table comes from immunoSEQ multiplex PCR, and its TCRdb copy is limited to in-frame clones, with some not included. The table has approximately 200,000 clones, under 85% seen once. This sample is drawn from a study of cytomegalovirus exposure and HLA in healthy donors. From germline, CDR1 is LNHNV and CDR2 YYDKDF (reference sequence). Trimming removed 6 bases from V and 3 bases from J; junction bases left unmatched: 5. This CDR3 spans 15 amino acids. Study-level results: Published work reported that the classifier diagnosed cytomegalovirus status with high specificity and sensitivity. For TCR beta chains, V- and J-gene trimming was later linked to a missense DCLRE1C variant. Under in vitro conditions, three CMV-associated chains were confirmed as specific for CMV antigens. TRBV6-2, TRBV6-3 and other indistinguishable V segments were excluded.

V gene TRBV15 combines with J gene TRBJ2-3, with TRBD2 matching 11 bases. Sample: PBMCs. This clonotype was obtained from a woman younger than 30 in good health and CMV-seronegative. As DNA, the CDR3 is TGTGCCACCAGTCCGGGACTAGCGGAAACAGATACGCAGTATTTT. Its protein product is CATSPGLAETDTQYF.